Sequencing of this TCR beta chain was carried out in a study of long-term antiretroviral therapy in people with HIV. Survey-level resolution applied to immunoSEQ assay v3.0. Libraries were prepared by immunoSEQ multiplex PCR; TCRdb keeps only in-frame clonotypes and omits some of them. This table has 25,000 to 30,000 clones, 82% appearing once. Looked up from germline, CDR1 is MNHEY and CDR2 is SVGAGI. After removal of 6 bases from V and 4 bases from J, the junction contained 6 bases not matched to a gene. The CDR3 covers 14 residues. The receptor was derived from a man between 18 and 35 years old with HIV. The chain links TRBV6-5 to TRBJ2-5; 9 positions agree with TRBD1. The sample in question was unsorted PBMCs, obtained 0.8 years before starting antiretroviral therapy. The CDR3 sequence: CASSDGQGSETQYF. CDR3 nucleotides: TGTGCCAGCAGCGATGGACAGGGGTCAGAGACCCAGTACTTC.